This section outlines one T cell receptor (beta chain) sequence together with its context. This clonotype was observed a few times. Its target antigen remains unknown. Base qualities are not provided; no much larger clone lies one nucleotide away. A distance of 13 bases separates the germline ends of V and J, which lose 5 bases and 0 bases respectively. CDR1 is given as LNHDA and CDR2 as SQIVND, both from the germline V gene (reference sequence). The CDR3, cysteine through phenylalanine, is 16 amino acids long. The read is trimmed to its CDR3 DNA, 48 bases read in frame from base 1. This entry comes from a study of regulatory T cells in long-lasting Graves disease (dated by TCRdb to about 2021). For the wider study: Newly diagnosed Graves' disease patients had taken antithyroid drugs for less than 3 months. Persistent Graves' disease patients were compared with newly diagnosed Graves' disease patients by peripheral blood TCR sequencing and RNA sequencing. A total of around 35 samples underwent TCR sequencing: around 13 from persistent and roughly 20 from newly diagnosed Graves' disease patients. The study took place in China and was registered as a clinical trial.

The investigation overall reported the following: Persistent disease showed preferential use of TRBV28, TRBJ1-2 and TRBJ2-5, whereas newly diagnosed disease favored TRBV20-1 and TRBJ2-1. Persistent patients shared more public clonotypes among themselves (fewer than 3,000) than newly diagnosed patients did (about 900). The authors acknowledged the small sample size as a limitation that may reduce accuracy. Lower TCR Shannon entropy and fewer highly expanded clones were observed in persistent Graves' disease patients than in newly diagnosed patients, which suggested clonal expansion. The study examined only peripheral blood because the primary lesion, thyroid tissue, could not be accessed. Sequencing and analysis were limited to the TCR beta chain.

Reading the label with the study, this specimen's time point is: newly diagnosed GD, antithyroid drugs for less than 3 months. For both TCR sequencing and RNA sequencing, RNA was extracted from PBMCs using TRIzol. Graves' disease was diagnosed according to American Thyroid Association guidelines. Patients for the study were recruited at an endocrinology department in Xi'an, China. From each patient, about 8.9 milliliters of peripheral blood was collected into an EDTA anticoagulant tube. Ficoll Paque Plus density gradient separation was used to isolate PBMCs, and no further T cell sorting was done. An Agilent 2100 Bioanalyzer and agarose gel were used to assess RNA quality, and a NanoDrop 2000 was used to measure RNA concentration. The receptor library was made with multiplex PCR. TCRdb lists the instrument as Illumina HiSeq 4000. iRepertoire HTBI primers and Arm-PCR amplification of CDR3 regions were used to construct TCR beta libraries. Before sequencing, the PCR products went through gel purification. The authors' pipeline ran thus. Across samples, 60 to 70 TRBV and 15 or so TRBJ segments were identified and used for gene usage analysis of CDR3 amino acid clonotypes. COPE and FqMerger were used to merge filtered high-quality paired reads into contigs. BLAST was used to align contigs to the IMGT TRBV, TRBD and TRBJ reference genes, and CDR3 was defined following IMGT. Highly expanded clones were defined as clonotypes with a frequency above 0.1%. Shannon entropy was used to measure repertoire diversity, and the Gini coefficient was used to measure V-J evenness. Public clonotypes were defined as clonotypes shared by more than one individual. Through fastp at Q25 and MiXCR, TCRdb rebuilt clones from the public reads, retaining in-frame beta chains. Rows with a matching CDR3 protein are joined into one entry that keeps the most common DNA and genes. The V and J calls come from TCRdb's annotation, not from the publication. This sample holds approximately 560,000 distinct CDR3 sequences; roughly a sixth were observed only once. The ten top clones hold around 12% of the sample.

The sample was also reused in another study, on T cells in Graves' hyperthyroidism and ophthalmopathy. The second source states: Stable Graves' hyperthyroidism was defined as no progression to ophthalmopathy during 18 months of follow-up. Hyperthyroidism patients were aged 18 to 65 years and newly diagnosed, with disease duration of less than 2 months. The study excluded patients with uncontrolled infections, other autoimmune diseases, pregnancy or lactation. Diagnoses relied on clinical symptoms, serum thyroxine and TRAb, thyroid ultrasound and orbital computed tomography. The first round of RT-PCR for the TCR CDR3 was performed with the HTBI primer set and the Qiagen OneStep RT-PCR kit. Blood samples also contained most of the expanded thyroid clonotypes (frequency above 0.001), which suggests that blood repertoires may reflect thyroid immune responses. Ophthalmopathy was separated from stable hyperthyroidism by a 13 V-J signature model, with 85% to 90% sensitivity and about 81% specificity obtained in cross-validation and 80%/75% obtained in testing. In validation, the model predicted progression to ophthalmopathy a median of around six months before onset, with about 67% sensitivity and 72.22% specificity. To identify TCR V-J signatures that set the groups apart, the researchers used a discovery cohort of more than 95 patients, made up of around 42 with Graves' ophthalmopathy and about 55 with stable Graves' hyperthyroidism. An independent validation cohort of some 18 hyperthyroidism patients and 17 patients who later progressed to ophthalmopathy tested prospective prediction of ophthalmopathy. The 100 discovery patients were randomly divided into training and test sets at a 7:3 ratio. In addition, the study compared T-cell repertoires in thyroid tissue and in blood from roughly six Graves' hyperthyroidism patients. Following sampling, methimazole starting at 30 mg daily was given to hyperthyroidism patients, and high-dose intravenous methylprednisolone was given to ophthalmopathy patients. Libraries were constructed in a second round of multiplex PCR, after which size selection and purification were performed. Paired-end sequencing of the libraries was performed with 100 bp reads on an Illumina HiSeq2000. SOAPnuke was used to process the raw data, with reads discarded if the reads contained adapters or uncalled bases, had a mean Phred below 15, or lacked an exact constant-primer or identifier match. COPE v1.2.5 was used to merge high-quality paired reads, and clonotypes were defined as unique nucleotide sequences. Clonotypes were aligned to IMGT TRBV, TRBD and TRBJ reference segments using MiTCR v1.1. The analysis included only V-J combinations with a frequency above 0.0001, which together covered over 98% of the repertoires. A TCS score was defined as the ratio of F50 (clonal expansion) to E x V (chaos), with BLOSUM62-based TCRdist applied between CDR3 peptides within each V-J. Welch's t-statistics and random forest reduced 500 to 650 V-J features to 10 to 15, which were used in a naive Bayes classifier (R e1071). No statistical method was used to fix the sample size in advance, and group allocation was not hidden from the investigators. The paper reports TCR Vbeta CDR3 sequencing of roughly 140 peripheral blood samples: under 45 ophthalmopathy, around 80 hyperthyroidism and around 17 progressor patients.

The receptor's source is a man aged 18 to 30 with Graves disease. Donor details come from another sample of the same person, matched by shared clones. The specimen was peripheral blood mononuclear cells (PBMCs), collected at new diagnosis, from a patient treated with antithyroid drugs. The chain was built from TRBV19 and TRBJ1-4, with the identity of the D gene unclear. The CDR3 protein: CASSRRGIATNEKLFF. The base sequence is TGTGCCAGTAGTCGCCGCGGGATTGCAACTAATGAAAAACTGTTTTTT.